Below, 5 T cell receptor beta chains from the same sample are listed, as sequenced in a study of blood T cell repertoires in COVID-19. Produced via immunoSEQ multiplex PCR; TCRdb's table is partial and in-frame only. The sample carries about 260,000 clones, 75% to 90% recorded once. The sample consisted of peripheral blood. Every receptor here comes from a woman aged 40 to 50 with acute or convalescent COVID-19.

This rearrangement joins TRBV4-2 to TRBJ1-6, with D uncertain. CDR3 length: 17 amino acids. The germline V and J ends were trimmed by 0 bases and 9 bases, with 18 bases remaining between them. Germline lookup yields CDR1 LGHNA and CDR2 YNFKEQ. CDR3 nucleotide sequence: TGTGCCAGCAGCCAAGAGATATCAGGTCTTATCGGTTCACCCCTCCACTTT. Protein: CASSQEISGLIGSPLHF.

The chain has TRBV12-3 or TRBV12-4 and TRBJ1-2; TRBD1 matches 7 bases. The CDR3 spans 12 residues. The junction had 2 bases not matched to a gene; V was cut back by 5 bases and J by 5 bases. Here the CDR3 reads CASSLGQYGYTF. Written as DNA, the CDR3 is TGTGCCAGCAGTCTGGGACAGTATGGCTACACCTTC.

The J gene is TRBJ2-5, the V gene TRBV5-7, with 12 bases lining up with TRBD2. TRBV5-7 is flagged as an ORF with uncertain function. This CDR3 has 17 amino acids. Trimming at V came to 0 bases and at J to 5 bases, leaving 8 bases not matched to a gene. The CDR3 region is CASSLASGGVRGETQYF. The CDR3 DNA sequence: TGTGCCAGCAGCTTGGCTAGCGGGGGGGTGCGGGGCGAGACCCAGTACTTC.

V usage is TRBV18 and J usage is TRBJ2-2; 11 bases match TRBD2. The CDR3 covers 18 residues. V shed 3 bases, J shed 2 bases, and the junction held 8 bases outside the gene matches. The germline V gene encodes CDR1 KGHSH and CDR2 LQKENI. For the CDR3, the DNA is TGTGCCAGCTCACCTCCCACTAGCGGGGGATATAACACCGGGGAGCTGTTTTTT. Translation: CASSPPTSGGYNTGELFF.

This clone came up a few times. CDR3 nucleotide sequence: TGTGCCAGCAGAACAGGGGACTATGGCTACACCTTC. Its protein product is CASRTGDYGYTF. The chain uses TRBV6-6 and TRBJ1-2, with TRBD1 matching over 7 bases. The germline V gene has CDR1 MNHNY and CDR2 SVGAGI (reference sequence). This CDR3 spans 12 amino acids. V was clipped by 6 bases and J by 3 bases; unmatched bases: 1.